This T cell receptor (beta chain) was retrieved from a study of Ad26.COV2.S vaccination and SARS-CoV-2 variants. Background on the study: Donor was assigned to the Ad26.COV2.S arm of trial COV1001.

The treatment here: about 20 received Ad26.COV2.S at low or high dose, single or two shots; 5 received placebo; per-sample allocation not given. Specimens were obtained on day 63 following the first vaccine or placebo injection. A Boston adult aged 18-55 years was the donor. The data were produced by immunoSEQ multiplex PCR, yet TCRdb's version contains in-frame clones alone and is incomplete. The profile covers more than 300,000 clones, with approximately 90% appearing a single time and around 6.4% taken by the ten largest. Germline V gives CDR1 SGHTA, CDR2 FQGTGA. The CDR3 spans 13 residues. The germline V and J ends were trimmed by 5 bases and 1 base, with 8 bases remaining between them.

Sequences were derived from peripheral blood, sampled in a trial of Ad26.COV2.S vaccine versus placebo. The TCR sequence derives from a person aged 18-65 years who received the Ad26.COV2.S COVID-19 vaccine or a placebo. This chain uses TRBV7-3 with TRBJ1-1; perhaps TRBD1 as D (6 bases). The CDR3 region is CASSTDRNTEAFF. The CDR3 DNA follows: TGTGCCAGCAGCACGGACAGGAACACTGAAGCTTTCTTT.